This entry describes one T cell receptor beta chain. CDR1 and CDR2 (germline): SGHRS, YFSETQ. With 4 bases clipped from V and 1 base from J, the junction kept 9 bases outside the gene matches. The CDR3 loop spans 16 amino acids. The sample originates from a study of blood T cell repertoires in COVID-19. Study context: PBMCs, B-cell-depleted T cells, or T cells provided the cDNA or gDNA that made up the material.

As handled by the study authors: Amplified reference gene primers provided the basis for estimating nucleated cell counts. TCRdb's table, derived via immunoSEQ multiplex PCR, lists solely in-frame clones and lacks some. The V and J calls and clone size come from that table; D and trimming were worked out from the DNA. The profile shows fewer than 45,000 clones, around four fifths of them singletons. This TCR was sampled from a man in his sixties with COVID-19, enrolled during active disease. The chain couples TRBV5-1 to TRBJ1-1, with 8 bases lining up with TRBD1. Sample: peripheral blood. In DNA form, the CDR3 reads TGCGCCAGCAGCATACACCCCACAGGGGGGAACACTGAAGCTTTCTTT. This encodes CASSIHPTGGNTEAFF.